Shown below are 12 T cell receptor beta chains from a single sample sequenced in a study of shared clonotypes between healthy human individuals (dated by TCRdb to the early 2020s). Library creation used the immunoSEQ multiplex PCR assay. Not all clones reach the TCRdb copy of this immuneACCESS table, which keeps in-frame sequences only. Checked studies attribute under half of the gap to unresolved V genes and leave the rest unexplained. The sample includes over 2 million clones, with roughly 95% observed a single time. The top ten constitute roughly 1% of the sample. CD8 naive samples were obtained by positive selection for CCR7 among CD45RO-negative cells, yielding a CD45RA+CCR7+ population from which TemRA cells were excluded. What was sequenced was naive CD8+ T cells sorted from blood. This specimen's cell subset or site label, per the study, means: CD45RA+CCR7+. The receptors here all came from a young man in good health.

J is TRBJ2-7 and V is TRBV7-9; D could derive from TRBD1 or TRBD2 (5 bases each). Trimming cost V 6 bases and J 2 bases, with 11 bases left between them. Germline V lookup: CDR1 SEHNR, CDR2 FQNEAQ (reference sequence). The CDR3 loop spans 13 amino acids. The CDR3 reads CASRSGATYEQYF. The CDR3 nucleotides read TGTGCCAGCAGGTCCGGGGCAACCTACGAGCAGTACTTC.

Comments on this clone: This same CDR3 is encoded by further DNA sequences in the sample. The V gene is TRBV7-9, the J gene TRBJ1-1; the D is unclear. The CDR3 contains 13 residues. Trimming left V 1 base short and J 4 bases short, with 7 bases between. Germline V lookup: CDR1 SEHNR, CDR2 FQNEAQ (reference sequence). The CDR3 reads CASSLGAGTEAFF. The CDR3 DNA is TGTGCCAGCAGCTTAGGGGCGGGCACTGAAGCTTTCTTT.

The chain links TRBV6-5 to TRBJ2-7; D is perhaps TRBD1 or TRBD2 (5 bases each). Germline values: CDR1 MNHEY, CDR2 SVGAGI. The V end lost 5 bases, the J end lost 6 bases, and 20 bases lay between the germline ends. The CDR3 loop spans 15 amino acids. The CDR3 nucleotides are TGTGCCAGCAGTCCCACCGGGACCGGAGCTATCGAGCAGTACTTC. The encoded protein is CASSPTGTGAIEQYF.

This sequence joins TRBV6-1 and TRBJ1-1; D possibly corresponds to TRBD1 (5 bases). The germline CDR1 and CDR2 sequences are MNHNS and SASEGT. The CDR3 sequence is 14 residues long. V lost 7 bases, J lost 4 bases, and 16 bases lay in between. This chain's CDR3 is CASIQGRGSTEAFF. The DNA for the CDR3 is TGTGCCAGCATCCAAGGGAGGGGATCCACTGAAGCTTTCTTT.

The chain links TRBV6-5 to TRBJ2-3, with 8 positions matching TRBD1. CDR1 and CDR2 (germline): MNHEY, SVGAGI. This CDR3 is 15 amino acids long. Trimming removed 5 bases from V and 1 base from J; junction bases left unmatched: 5. The CDR3: CASSQFRGRTDTQYF. Here the CDR3 DNA reads TGTGCCAGCAGTCAGTTCAGGGGGCGCACAGATACGCAGTATTTT.

Turning to this clone: The same CDR3 is also encoded by other DNA sequences in this sample. The chain carries TRBV27 and TRBJ2-3; TRBD2 matches at 7 bases. CDR3 size: 16 residues. With V trimmed by 5 bases and J by 1 base, 9 bases remained unmatched. Germline V gives CDR1 MNHEY, CDR2 SMNVEV (reference sequence). CDR3 nucleotides: TGTGCCAGCAGTCCGACGGGGCTAGCGGGCACAGATACGCAGTATTTT. Translated: CASSPTGLAGTDTQYF.

V gene TRBV5-6 combines with J gene TRBJ2-7, with TRBD1 matching over 9 bases. This CDR3 comprises 15 residues. Germline CDR1 and CDR2: SGHDT and YYEEEE. V lost 3 bases, J lost 2 bases, and 6 bases stayed unmatched. The CDR3 spells CASSWGQGPPYEQYF. The DNA of the CDR3 is TGTGCCAGCAGCTGGGGACAGGGTCCACCCTACGAGCAGTACTTC.

The rearrangement joins TRBV11-2 to TRBJ1-2; 9 bases map to TRBD1. Germline trimming cut 3 bases from V and 7 bases from J; bases unmatched to any gene: 15. Germline values: CDR1 SGHAT, CDR2 FQNNGV. The CDR3 runs 17 residues. CDR3 protein: CASSLIPTGGGDGGYTF. In DNA, the CDR3 is TGTGCCAGCAGCTTGATTCCTACAGGGGGCGGGGATGGTGGCTACACCTTC. The full variable domain, rest sourced from reference TRBV11-2 and TRBJ1-2, is EAGVAQSPRYKIIEKRQSVAFWCNPISGHATLYWYQQILGQGPKLLIQFQNNGVVDDSQLPKDRFSAERLKGVDSTLKIQPAKLEDSAVYLCASSLIPTGGGDGGYTFGSGTRLTVV.

This chain joins TRBV6-1 and TRBJ2-5, with D possibly matching TRBD1 (7 bases). Trimming pared 7 bases from V and 5 bases from J, leaving 20 bases between. The CDR3 has 15 residues. From germline, CDR1 is MNHNS and CDR2 SASEGT. DNA of the CDR3: TGTGCCAGCACTGCCCCCTCTCAGGGGGGCGAGACCCAGTACTTC. Its protein product is CASTAPSQGGETQYF.

As to this clone: A much bigger clone sits one base away, suggesting this may be a read error. CDR3 protein: CASSVRGGTYEQYF. The CDR3 DNA reads TGTGCCAGCAGCGTAAGAGGGGGAACCTACGAGCAGTACTTC. The V and J genes are TRBV7-6 and TRBJ2-7, with D possibly being TRBD1 (6 bases). V was trimmed by 5 bases and J by 2 bases, leaving 13 bases between them. CDR3 size: 14 residues. CDR1 SGHVS and CDR2 FNYEAQ come from the germline V gene.

This clone was observed once. Other DNA sequences in the same sample also yield this CDR3. This chain uses TRBV27 with TRBJ1-1, with a possible D match to TRBD1 (5 bases). Trimming stripped 5 bases from V and 1 base from J, with 8 bases between. This CDR3 is 13 amino acids long. Germline-derived CDR1 and CDR2 are MNHEY and SMNVEV (reference sequence). CDR3 sequence reads: CASSPGGNTEAFF. The CDR3 DNA reads TGTGCCAGCAGTCCTGGGGGGAACACTGAAGCTTTCTTT.

The V call is TRBV4-3, the J call TRBJ2-7, with D tentatively TRBD1 (6 bases). The CDR3 is 15 residues long. The V gene's germline CDR1 is LGHNA and CDR2 YSLEER. Trimming pared 2 bases from V and 3 bases from J, leaving 14 bases between. CDR3 DNA sequence: TGCGCCAGCAGCCAAAACCTGGGACATCGCTACGAGCAGTACTTC. Amino acids: CASSQNLGHRYEQYF.